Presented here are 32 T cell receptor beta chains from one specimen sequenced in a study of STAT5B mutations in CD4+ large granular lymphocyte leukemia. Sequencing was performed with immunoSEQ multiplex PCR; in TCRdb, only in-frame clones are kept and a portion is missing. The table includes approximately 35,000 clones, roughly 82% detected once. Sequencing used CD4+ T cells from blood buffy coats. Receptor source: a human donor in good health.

CDR3 sequence (DNA): TGTGCCAGCAGTTCCACAGCGGGGACGGGAGGCTACACCTTC. The encoded protein is CASSSTAGTGGYTF. This chain connects TRBV6-5 to TRBJ1-2; weak D call: TRBD1 (5 bases). The germline gives CDR1 MNHEY, CDR2 SVGAGI. Trimming stripped 4 bases from V and 8 bases from J, with 17 bases between. The CDR3 sequence is 14 residues long.

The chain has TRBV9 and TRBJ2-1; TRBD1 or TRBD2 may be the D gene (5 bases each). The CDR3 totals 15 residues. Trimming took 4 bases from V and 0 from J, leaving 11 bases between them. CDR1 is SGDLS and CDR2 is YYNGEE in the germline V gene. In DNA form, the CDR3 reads TGTGCCAGCAGCATCCGGGACGTCTCCTACAATGAGCAGTTCTTC. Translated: CASSIRDVSYNEQFF.

The CDR3 reads CASRGRSTEAFF. The DNA of the CDR3 is TGTGCCAGCAGGGGAAGGAGCACTGAAGCTTTCTTT. The chain combines TRBV11-2 with TRBJ1-1, with D uncertain. Looked up from germline, CDR1 is SGHAT and CDR2 is FQNNGV. CDR3 length equals 12 residues. Trimming removed 6 bases from V and 4 bases from J, with 9 bases in between.

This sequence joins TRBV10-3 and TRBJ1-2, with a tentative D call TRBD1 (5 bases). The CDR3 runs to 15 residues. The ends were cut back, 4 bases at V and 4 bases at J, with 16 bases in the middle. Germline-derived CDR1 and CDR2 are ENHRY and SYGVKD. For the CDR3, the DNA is TGTGCCATCAGTGTGGCCGGATCCGACAGCTATGGCTACACCTTC. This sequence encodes CAISVAGSDSYGYTF.

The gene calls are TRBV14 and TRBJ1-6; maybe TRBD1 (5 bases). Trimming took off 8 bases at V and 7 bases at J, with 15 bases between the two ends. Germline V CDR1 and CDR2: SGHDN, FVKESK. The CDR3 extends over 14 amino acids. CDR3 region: CASALGARNSPLHF. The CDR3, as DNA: TGTGCCAGCGCCTTAGGGGCTCGGAATTCACCCCTCCACTTT. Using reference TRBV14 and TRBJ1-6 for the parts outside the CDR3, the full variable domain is EAGVTQFPSHSVIEKGQTVTLRCDPISGHDNLYWYRRVMGKEIKFLLHFVKESKQDESGMPNNRFLAERTGGTYSTLKVQPAELEDSGVYFCASALGARNSPLHFGNGTRLTVT.

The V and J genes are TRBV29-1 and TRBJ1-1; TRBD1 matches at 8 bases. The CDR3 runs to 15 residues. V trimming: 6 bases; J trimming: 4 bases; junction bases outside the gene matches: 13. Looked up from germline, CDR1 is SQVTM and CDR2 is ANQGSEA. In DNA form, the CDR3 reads TGCAGCGTCGTGCCGCAGGGGGCGAGGGGCACTGAAGCTTTCTTT. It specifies CSVVPQGARGTEAFF.

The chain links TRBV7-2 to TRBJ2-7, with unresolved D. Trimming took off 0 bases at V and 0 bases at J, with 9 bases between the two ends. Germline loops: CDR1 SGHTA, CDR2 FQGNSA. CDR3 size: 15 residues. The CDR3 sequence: CASSLAGGDSYEQYF. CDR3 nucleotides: TGTGCCAGCAGCTTAGCCGGCGGAGACTCCTACGAGCAGTACTTC.

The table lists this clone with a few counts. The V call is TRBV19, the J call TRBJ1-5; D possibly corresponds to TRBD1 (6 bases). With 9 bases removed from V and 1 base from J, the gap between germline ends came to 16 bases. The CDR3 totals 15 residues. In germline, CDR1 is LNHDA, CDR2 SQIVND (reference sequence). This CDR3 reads CASRTVVVSNQPQHF. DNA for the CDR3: TGTGCCAGCAGGACAGTGGTGGTAAGCAATCAGCCCCAGCATTTT.

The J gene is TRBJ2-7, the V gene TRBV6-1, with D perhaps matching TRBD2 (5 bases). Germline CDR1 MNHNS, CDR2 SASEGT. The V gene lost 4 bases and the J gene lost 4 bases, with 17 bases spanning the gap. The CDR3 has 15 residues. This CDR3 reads CASSVVGVGLYEQYF. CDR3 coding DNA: TGTGCCAGCAGTGTTGTGGGCGTCGGACTGTACGAGCAGTACTTC.

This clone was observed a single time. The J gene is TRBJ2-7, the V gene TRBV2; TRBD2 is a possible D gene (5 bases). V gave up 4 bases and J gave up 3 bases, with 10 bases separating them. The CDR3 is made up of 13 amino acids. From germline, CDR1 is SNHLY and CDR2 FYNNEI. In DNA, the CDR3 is TGTGCCAGCAGTGTTGAACGGGGCTACGAGCAGTACTTC. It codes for CASSVERGYEQYF.

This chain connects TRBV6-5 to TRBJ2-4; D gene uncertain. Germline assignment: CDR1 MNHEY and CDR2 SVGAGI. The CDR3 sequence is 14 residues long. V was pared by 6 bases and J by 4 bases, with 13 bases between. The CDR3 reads CASSELVGKNIQYF. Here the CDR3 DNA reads TGTGCCAGCAGCGAATTAGTAGGGAAAAACATTCAGTACTTC.

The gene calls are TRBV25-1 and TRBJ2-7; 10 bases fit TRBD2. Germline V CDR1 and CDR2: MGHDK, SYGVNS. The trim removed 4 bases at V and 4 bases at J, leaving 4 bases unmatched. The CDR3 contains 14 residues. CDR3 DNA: TGTGCCAGCAGTGGTCTAGCGGGAGTTTACGAGCAGTACTTC. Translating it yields CASSGLAGVYEQYF.

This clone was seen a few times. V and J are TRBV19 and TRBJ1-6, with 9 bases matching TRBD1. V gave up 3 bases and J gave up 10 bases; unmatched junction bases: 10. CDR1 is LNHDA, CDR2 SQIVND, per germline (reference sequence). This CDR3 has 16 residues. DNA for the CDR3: TGTGCCAGTAGTATTCAGCCGGGACAGGGAGTCTCACCCCTCCACTTT. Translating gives CASSIQPGQGVSPLHF.

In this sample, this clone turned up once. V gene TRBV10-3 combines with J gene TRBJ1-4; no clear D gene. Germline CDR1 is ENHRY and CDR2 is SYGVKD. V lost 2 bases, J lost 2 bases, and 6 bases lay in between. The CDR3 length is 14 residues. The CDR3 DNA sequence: TGTGCCATCAGTGAGGGGAGCACTAATGAAAAACTGTTTTTT. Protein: CAISEGSTNEKLFF.

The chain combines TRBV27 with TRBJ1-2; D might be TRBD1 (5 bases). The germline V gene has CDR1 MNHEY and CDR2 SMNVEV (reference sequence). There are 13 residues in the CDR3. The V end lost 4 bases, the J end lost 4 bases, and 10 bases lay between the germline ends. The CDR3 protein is CASSSTGTYGYTF. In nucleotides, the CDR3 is TGTGCCAGCAGTTCAACGGGGACCTATGGCTACACCTTC.

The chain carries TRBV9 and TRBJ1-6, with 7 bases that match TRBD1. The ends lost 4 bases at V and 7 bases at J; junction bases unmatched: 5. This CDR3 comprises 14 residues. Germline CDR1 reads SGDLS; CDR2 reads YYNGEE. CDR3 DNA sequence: TGTGCCAGCAGCTTAACAGGGGCCAATTCACCCCTCCACTTT. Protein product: CASSLTGANSPLHF.

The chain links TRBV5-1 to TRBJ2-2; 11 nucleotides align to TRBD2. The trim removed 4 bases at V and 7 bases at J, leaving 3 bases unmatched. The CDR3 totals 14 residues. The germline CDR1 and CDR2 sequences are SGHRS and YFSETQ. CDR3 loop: CASSAGLAVGELFF. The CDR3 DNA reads TGCGCCAGCAGCGCGGGACTAGCGGTCGGGGAGCTGTTTTTT.

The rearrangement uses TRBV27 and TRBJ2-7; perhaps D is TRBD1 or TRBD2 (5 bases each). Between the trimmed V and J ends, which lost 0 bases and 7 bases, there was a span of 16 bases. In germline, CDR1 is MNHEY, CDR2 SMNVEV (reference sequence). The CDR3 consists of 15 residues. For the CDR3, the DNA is TGTGCCAGCAGTTTATCCTTGGGACGACTTCAAGAGCAGTACTTC. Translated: CASSLSLGRLQEQYF.

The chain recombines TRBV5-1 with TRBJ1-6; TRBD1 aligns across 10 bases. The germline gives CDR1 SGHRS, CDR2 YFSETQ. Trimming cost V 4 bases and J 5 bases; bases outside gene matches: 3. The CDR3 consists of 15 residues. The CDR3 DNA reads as TGCGCCAGCAGCCCGGGACAGGGGAATAATTCACCCCTCCACTTT. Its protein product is CASSPGQGNNSPLHF.

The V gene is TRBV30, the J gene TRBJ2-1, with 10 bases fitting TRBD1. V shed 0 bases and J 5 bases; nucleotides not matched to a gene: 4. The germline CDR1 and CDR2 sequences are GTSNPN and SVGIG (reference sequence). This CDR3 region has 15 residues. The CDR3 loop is CAWSVGTGAHNEQFF. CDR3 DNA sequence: TGTGCCTGGAGTGTAGGGACAGGGGCCCACAATGAGCAGTTCTTC. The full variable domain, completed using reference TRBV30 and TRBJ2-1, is SQTIHQWPATLVQPVGSPLSLECTVEGTSNPNLYWYRQAAGRGLQLLFYSVGIGQISSEVPQNLSASRPQDRQFILSSKKLLLSDSGFYLCAWSVGTGAHNEQFFGPGTRLTVL.

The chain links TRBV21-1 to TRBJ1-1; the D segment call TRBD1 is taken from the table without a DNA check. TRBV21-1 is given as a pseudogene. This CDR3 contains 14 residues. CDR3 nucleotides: TGTGCCAGCAGAGGGGACAGGGAGGGCACTGAAGCTTTCTTT. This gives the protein CASRGDREGTEAFF.

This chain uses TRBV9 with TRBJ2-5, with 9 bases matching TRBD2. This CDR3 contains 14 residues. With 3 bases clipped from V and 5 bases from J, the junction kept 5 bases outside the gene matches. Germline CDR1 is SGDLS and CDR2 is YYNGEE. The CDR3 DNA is TGTGCCAGCAGCGATAGCGGGGGCCGGGAGACCCAGTACTTC. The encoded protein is CASSDSGGRETQYF.

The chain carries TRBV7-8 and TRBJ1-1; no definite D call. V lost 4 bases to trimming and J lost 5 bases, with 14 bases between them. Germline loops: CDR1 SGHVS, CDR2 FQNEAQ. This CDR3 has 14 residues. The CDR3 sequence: CASSSTGRVTEAFF. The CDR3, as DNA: TGTGCCAGCAGCTCTACCGGACGGGTAACTGAAGCTTTCTTT.

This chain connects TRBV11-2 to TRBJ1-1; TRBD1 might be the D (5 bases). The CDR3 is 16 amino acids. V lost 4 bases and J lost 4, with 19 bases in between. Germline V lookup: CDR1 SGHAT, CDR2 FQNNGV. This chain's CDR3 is CASSSGRASIGTEAFF. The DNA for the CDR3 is TGTGCCAGCAGCTCAGGGCGGGCATCTATAGGCACTGAAGCTTTCTTT.

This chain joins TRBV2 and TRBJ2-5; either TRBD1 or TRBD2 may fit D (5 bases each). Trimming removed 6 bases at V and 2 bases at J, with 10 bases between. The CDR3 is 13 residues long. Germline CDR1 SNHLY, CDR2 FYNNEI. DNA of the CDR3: TGTGCCAGCAGGTCGGGACGACAAGAGACCCAGTACTTC. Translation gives CASRSGRQETQYF. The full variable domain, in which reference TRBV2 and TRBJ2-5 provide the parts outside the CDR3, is EPEVTQTPSHQVTQMGQEVILRCVPISNHLYFYWYRQILGQKVEFLVSFYNNEISEKSEIFDDQFSVERPDGSNFTLKIRSTKLEDSAMYFCASRSGRQETQYFGPGTRLLVL.

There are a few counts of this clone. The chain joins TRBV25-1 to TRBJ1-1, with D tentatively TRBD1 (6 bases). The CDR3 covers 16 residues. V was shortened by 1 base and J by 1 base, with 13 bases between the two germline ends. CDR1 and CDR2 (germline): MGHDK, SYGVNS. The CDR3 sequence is CASSELGIRGNTEAFF. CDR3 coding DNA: TGTGCCAGCAGTGAATTGGGGATCAGGGGGAACACTGAAGCTTTCTTT.

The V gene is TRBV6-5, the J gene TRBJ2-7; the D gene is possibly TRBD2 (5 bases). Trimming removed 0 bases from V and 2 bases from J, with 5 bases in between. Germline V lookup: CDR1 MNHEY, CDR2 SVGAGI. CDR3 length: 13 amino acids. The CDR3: CASSYSRAYEQYF. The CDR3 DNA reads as TGTGCCAGCAGTTACTCGAGGGCCTACGAGCAGTACTTC.

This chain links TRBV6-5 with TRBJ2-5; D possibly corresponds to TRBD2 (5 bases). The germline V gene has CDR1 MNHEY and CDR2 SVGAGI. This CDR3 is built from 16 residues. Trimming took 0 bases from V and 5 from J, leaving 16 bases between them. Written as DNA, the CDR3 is TGTGCCAGCAGTTACTCTGATGGCCGGGGTGGGGAGACCCAGTACTTC. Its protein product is CASSYSDGRGGETQYF.

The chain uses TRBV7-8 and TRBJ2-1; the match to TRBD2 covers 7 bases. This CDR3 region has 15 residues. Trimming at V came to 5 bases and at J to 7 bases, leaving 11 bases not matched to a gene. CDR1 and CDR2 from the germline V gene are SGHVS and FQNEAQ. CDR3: CASSLGRGKGNEQFF. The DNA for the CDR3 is TGTGCCAGCAGCCTGGGGAGGGGCAAAGGTAATGAGCAGTTCTTC.

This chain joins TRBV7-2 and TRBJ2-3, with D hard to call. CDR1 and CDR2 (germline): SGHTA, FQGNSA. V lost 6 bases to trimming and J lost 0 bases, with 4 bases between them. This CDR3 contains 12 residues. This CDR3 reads CASSYSTDTQYF. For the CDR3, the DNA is TGTGCCAGCAGTTATAGCACAGATACGCAGTATTTT.

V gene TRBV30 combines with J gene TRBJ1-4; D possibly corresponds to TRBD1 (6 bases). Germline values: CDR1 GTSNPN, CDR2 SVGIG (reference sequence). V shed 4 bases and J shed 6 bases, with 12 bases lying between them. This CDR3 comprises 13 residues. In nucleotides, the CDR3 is TGTGCCTGGATGGAATCAGGGGATGAAAAACTGTTTTTT. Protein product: CAWMESGDEKLFF.

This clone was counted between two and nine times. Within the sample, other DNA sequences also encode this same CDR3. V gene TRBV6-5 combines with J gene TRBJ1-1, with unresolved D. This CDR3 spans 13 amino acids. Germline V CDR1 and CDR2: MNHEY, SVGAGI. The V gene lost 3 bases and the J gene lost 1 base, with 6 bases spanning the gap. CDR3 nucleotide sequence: TGTGCCAGCAGTTATGGTTGGAACACTGAAGCTTTCTTT. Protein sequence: CASSYGWNTEAFF.